This TCR beta chain was recorded in a study of blood T cell repertoires in COVID-19. As for the study in general: The samples span acute and convalescent COVID-19 from the United States, Italy and Spain. PBMCs, B-cell-depleted T cells, or T cells provided the cDNA or gDNA that made up the material.

In the study's own analysis: Counts of nucleated cells, estimated from reference gene primer amplification, were obtained. The repertoire was sequenced with immunoSEQ multiplex PCR; TCRdb's copy has only in-frame clones and lacks some. V and J calls and clone size are given by that table; D and trimming were obtained from the DNA. The table records some 77,000 clones, around 88% of them present only once. In germline, CDR1 is SGHDN, CDR2 FVKESK. V lost 6 bases and J lost 6; bases outside the gene matches: 4. This CDR3 comprises 14 residues. The sequenced sample consisted of peripheral blood. V usage is TRBV14 and J usage is TRBJ2-2, with 10 bases matching TRBD1. This TCR was recovered from a man aged 25 to 40 with acute or convalescent COVID-19. CDR3 in DNA: TGTGCCAGCAGTCGGGACAGGGGTCCCGGGGAGCTGTTTTTT. This codes for CASSRDRGPGELFF.